The present entry profiles one TCR beta chain with its context. This specimen comes from a study of T cells in Graves' hyperthyroidism and ophthalmopathy. CDR1 KGHSH and CDR2 LQKENI come from the germline V gene. With V trimmed by 4 bases and J by 4 bases, 3 bases remained unmatched. CDR3 size: 13 residues. Template material for amplifying TCR beta CDR3 regions consisted of RNA transcripts. Primed by the HTBI set, a first-round RT-PCR was run on the TCR CDR3. TCRdb redid the calling of the multiplex PCR reads with MiXCR, one entry per CDR3 protein. Altogether some 530,000 distinct CDR3 sequences are present, less than 25% being singletons, with the ten largest covering 45% to 55%.

The TCR originated in an older woman with Graves' ophthalmopathy. The rearrangement uses TRBV18 and TRBJ1-2; TRBD1 matches 7 bases. The sample taken for sequencing was blood. The DNA of the CDR3 is TGTGCCAGCTCACGGACAGGAACCTATGGCTACACCTTC. Protein: CASSRTGTYGYTF.